This T cell receptor (beta chain) emerged from a study of cytomegalovirus exposure and HLA in healthy donors. The study, taken as a whole, reports: The classifier reportedly diagnosed cytomegalovirus status with high sensitivity and specificity. There were a few CMV-associated chains whose specificity for CMV antigens was confirmed in vitro.

The donors were members of the validation cohort, which comprised 120 subjects and was separate from the first cohort of 666 subjects. Note on this clone: The target antigen is unknown.

Germline lookup yields CDR1 MNHNS and CDR2 SASEGT. V was pared by 1 base and J by 5 bases, with 8 bases of the junction left unmatched. The CDR3 loop spans 17 amino acids. The data were produced by immunoSEQ multiplex PCR, yet TCRdb's version contains in-frame clones alone and is incomplete. The repertoire holds roughly 120,000 clones, with 86% as singletons. Sequenced input: PBMCs. The chain employs TRBV6-1 and TRBJ2-1; TRBD2 matches at 10 bases. This TCR came from a young man in good health and CMV-seronegative. DNA of the CDR3: TGTGCCAGCAGTGAAGGCCGGGCGCTAGCGGGGGACAATGAGCAGTTCTTC. Translated, it gives CASSEGRALAGDNEQFF.